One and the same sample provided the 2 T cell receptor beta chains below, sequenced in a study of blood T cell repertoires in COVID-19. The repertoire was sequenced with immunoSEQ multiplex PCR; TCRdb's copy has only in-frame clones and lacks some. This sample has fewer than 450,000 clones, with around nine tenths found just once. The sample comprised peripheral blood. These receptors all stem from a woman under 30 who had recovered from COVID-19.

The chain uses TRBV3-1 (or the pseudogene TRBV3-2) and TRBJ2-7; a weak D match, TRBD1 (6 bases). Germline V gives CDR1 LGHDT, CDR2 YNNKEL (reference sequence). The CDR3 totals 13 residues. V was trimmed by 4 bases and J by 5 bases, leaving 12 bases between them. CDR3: CASSPGGFDEQYV. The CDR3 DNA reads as TGTGCCAGCAGCCCTGGGGGCTTTGACGAGCAGTACGTC.

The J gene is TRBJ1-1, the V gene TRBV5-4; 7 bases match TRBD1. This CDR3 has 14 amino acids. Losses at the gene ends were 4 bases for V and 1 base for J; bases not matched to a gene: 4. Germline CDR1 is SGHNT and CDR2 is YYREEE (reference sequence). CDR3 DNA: TGTGCCAGCAGCCCGGGACAGAGGAACACTGAAGCTTTCTTT. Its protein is CASSPGQRNTEAFF.